This TCR beta chain was sequenced for a study of T cell responses to AZD1222 COVID-19 vaccine. General observations from the study: There were mostly white British donors and more females than males, and clonal diversity was possibly underestimated. Nearly half of the spike-specific TCRs reportedly recognize variant regions that carry no mutations. In all cases, repertoires were sampled only after the peak T cell response. Spike-wide coverage was observed for vaccine-associated CD4 TCRs, with dominant responses at 160-218 and 743-854.

On this clone itself: Its antigen is not known.

Germline lookup yields CDR1 SGHNT and CDR2 YYREEE (reference sequence). This CDR3 comprises 15 residues. V was trimmed by 2 bases and J by 10 bases, leaving 16 bases between them. Only in-frame clones appear in the TCRdb table, and some are missing; sequencing was by immunoSEQ multiplex PCR. There are 95,000 to 150,000 clones in the sample; around 91% occur only once, and more than 2.5% lies in the top ten. Sequencing used peripheral blood, obtained on day 0 of AZD1222 vaccination. The chain employs TRBV5-4 and TRBJ1-6, with a possible D match to TRBD1 (6 bases). This receptor was identified in an adult in good health. CDR3 DNA sequence: TGTGCCAGCAGCTTCGGACAGCCCGAGGGATCACCCCTCCACTTT. It is translated as CASSFGQPEGSPLHF.